These 28 T cell receptor beta chains originate from one sample sequenced in a study of T cells in Graves' hyperthyroidism and ophthalmopathy. RNA transcripts yielded amplified TCR beta CDR3 regions. Researchers ran a first-round RT-PCR on the TCR CDR3 using the HTBI primer set. Via MiXCR, TCRdb re-called the multiplex PCR reads, giving one row per CDR3 protein. The sample holds about 500,000 distinct CDR3 sequences; about 15% are singletons and the top ten take approximately 32%. The specimen was blood. These TCRs come from a woman in her twenties or thirties with Graves' ophthalmopathy.

Only a few counts were recorded for this clonotype. This chain uses TRBV6-2 or TRBV6-3 with TRBJ2-3; D is perhaps TRBD1 (6 bases). Germline CDR1 reads MNHEY; CDR2 reads SVGEGT. The CDR3 has 16 residues. The V end lost 4 bases, the J end lost 0 bases, and 14 bases lay between the germline ends. CDR3: CASSSKTGISTDTQYF. In nucleotides, the CDR3 is TGTGCCAGCAGTTCGAAAACAGGGATAAGCACAGATACGCAGTATTTT.

This clonotype was seen a few times. The V gene is TRBV30, the J gene TRBJ2-1; 13 bases line up with TRBD2. V was pared by 1 base and J by 5 bases, with 17 bases of the junction left unmatched. The germline V gene encodes CDR1 GTSNPN and CDR2 SVGIG (reference sequence). The CDR3 extends over 20 amino acids. In nucleotides, the CDR3 is TGTGCCTGGAGTGGTTTCTGGACTAGCGGGAGCCGAGGCGAAAACAATGAGCAGTTCTTC. This translates into CAWSGFWTSGSRGENNEQFF.

This clonotype was found a few times. V gene TRBV4-2 combines with J gene TRBJ1-6; the D is unclear. The CDR3 runs 13 residues. V lost 1 base and J lost 7, with 5 bases in between. CDR1 and CDR2 (germline): LGHNA, YNFKEQ. DNA for the CDR3: TGTGCCAGCAGCCAAGCCGTGAATTCACCCCTCCACTTT. Protein: CASSQAVNSPLHF.

This clonotype occurred many times. The CDR3 protein is CASSPGLAGGPSYEQYF. CDR3 sequence (DNA): TGTGCCAGCAGCCCCGGACTAGCGGGAGGCCCCTCCTACGAGCAGTACTTC. The chain links TRBV3-1 to TRBJ2-7, with 14 bases matching TRBD2. The CDR3 consists of 17 residues. Trimming cost V 4 bases and J 0 bases; bases outside gene matches: 5. Germline CDR1 reads LGHDT; CDR2 reads YNNKEL (reference sequence).

This clonotype was seen more than once but under ten times. The chain uses TRBV6-6 and TRBJ1-1, with a possible D match to TRBD1 (5 bases). The germline V gene encodes CDR1 MNHNY and CDR2 SVGAGI (reference sequence). V was trimmed by 3 bases and J by 0 bases, leaving 11 bases between them. The CDR3 runs 15 residues. The CDR3 reads CASSYSRGLNTEAFF. The DNA for the CDR3 is TGTGCCAGCAGTTATTCGCGGGGCCTGAACACTGAAGCTTTCTTT.

Ten or more counts support this clonotype. The chain joins TRBV11-3 to TRBJ2-1; a weak D match, TRBD2 (8 bases). Trimming took 5 bases from V and 6 from J, leaving 17 bases between them. The CDR3 covers 15 residues. Germline V gives CDR1 SGHNT, CDR2 YENEEA. This CDR3 is CASSPRQGLGNEQFF. The DNA of the CDR3 is TGTGCCAGCAGCCCCAGACAGGGACTAGGCAATGAGCAGTTCTTC.

The V call is TRBV7-9, the J call TRBJ1-1; 8 nucleotides agree with TRBD1. The CDR3 runs to 13 residues. The J segment lost 10 bases and the V segment lost 2 bases, leaving 6 bases of the junction unmatched. Germline-derived CDR1 and CDR2 are SEHNR and FQNEAQ (reference sequence). CDR3 nucleotide sequence: TGTGCCAGCAGCTTAAGGCAGGGGGCGGGAGCTTTCTTT. This codes for CASSLRQGAGAFF.

A few counts support this clonotype. V gene TRBV19 combines with J gene TRBJ1-1, with D uncertain. In germline, CDR1 is LNHDA, CDR2 SQIVND (reference sequence). V was clipped by 6 bases and J by 7 bases, with 18 bases between them. The CDR3 contains 14 residues. The CDR3 DNA sequence: TGTGCCAGTAGCCTGGGGATCAGAGGACTTGAAGCTTTCTTT. Amino acids: CASSLGIRGLEAFF. Full variable domain (rest looked up from reference TRBV19 and TRBJ1-1): DGGITQSPKYLFRKEGQNVTLSCEQNLNHDAMYWYRQDPGQGLRLIYYSQIVNDFQKGDIAEGYSVSREKKESFPLTVTSAQKNPTAFYLCASSLGIRGLEAFFGQGTRLTVV.

The sample holds many counts of this clonotype. The chain combines TRBV7-2 with TRBJ1-2; D is uncertain. V lost 6 bases to trimming and J lost 2 bases, with 7 bases between them. The germline V gene encodes CDR1 SGHTA and CDR2 FQGNSA. This CDR3 region has 12 residues. CDR3 in amino acids: CASSYLNYGYTF. In DNA, the CDR3 is TGTGCCAGCAGTTACCTCAACTATGGCTACACCTTC.

There are a few counts of this clonotype. V and J are TRBV15 and TRBJ2-7; the D is unclear. The CDR3 extends over 13 amino acids. The V end was cut by 0 bases, the J end by 7 bases, with 10 bases between. Germline V gene lookup returns CDR1 LNHNV and CDR2 YYDKDF (reference sequence). Here the CDR3 DNA reads TGTGCCACCAGCAGAGACGTGCAATGGGAGCAGTACTTC. It is translated as CATSRDVQWEQYF.

This clonotype appeared a few times. One junction end disagrees with the germline gene, perhaps due to a read error. V usage is TRBV19 and J usage is TRBJ1-1, with 9 bases aligning to TRBD1. The CDR3 is made up of 17 amino acids. The germline V gene has CDR1 LNHDA and CDR2 SQIVND (reference sequence). The CDR3 loop reads CAGSIVFRRDRATEAFF. The CDR3 nucleotides read TGTGCCGGTAGTATAGTTTTCCGCCGGGACAGGGCCACTGAAGCTTTCTTT.

Here the CDR3 reads CASSPRGLAGTGELFF. The DNA for the CDR3 is TGTGCCAGCAGCCCCAGGGGGCTAGCGGGCACCGGGGAGCTGTTTTTT. This chain joins TRBV9 and TRBJ2-2; the D call may be TRBD1 or TRBD2 (8 bases each). The CDR3 sequence is 16 residues long. V lost 4 bases, J lost 4 bases, and 17 bases lay in between. The V gene's germline CDR1 is SGDLS and CDR2 YYNGEE.

This clonotype was counted many times. The chain couples TRBV28 to TRBJ2-2; TRBD1 aligns across 7 bases. Germline assignment: CDR1 MDHEN and CDR2 SYDVKM. With V trimmed by 5 bases and J by 6 bases, 3 bases remained unmatched. The CDR3 extends over 13 amino acids. The CDR3 here is CASSPTGAGELFF. CDR3 DNA sequence: TGTGCCAGCAGTCCAACAGGGGCCGGGGAGCTGTTTTTT.

The V and J genes are TRBV9 and TRBJ2-3; maybe TRBD1 (5 bases). TRBJ1-5 explains the end of the DNA better; the J call may be wrong. There are 19 residues in the CDR3. CDR1 is SGDLS and CDR2 is YYNGEE in the germline V gene. The CDR3 nucleotides are TGTGCCAGCAGCGACCCCCGGGGACTGCCCCAGGAGAGCACAGATACGCAGCATTTT. It yields the protein CASSDPRGLPQESTDTQHF.

The chain couples TRBV10-3 to TRBJ2-7; TRBD1 is a possible D gene (5 bases). The germline V gene encodes CDR1 ENHRY and CDR2 SYGVKD. Trimming removed 3 bases at V and 4 bases at J, with 7 bases between. The CDR3 has 12 residues. DNA for the CDR3: TGTGCCATCAGTGACCAGGGTTACGAGCAGTACTTC. Translating it yields CAISDQGYEQYF.

This clonotype was detected only a few times. This chain uses TRBV19 with TRBJ2-7; a weak D match, TRBD2 (6 bases). Between the trimmed V and J ends, which lost 8 bases and 6 bases, there was a span of 11 bases. This CDR3 is built from 11 residues. In germline, CDR1 is LNHDA, CDR2 SQIVND (reference sequence). The CDR3 nucleotides read TGTGCCAGTGGGGACTTCGCCGAGCAGTACTTC. Translated, it gives CASGDFAEQYF.

This clonotype was counted many times. This chain uses TRBV28 with TRBJ2-7; 9 bases agree with TRBD1. The germline gives CDR1 MDHEN, CDR2 SYDVKM. This CDR3 region has 15 residues. Trimming cost V 3 bases and J 7 bases; bases outside gene matches: 10. CDR3 nucleotide sequence: TGTGCCAGCAGTTTGGTGGACAGGGGCGGGGGAGAGCAGTACTTC. Residues: CASSLVDRGGGEQYF.

The gene calls are TRBV12-3 or TRBV12-4 and TRBJ2-1; 7 positions match TRBD2. The CDR3 loop spans 16 amino acids. J gave up 7 bases and V 3 bases, and 12 bases lay outside the gene matches. CDR3 DNA sequence: TGTGCCAGCAGTTTGGGAGTAAGAAGCGGGGTGAATGAGCAGTTCTTC. This gives the protein CASSLGVRSGVNEQFF.

In this sample, this clonotype turned up many times. The chain joins TRBV2 to TRBJ2-7, with TRBD2 matching 8 bases. This CDR3 is 13 amino acids long. J was trimmed by 0 bases and V by 8 bases; bases with no gene match: 3. In germline, CDR1 is SNHLY, CDR2 FYNNEI. CDR3 DNA sequence: TGTGCCAGCGGCACTAGCGGCTCCTACGAGCAGTACTTC. It translates to CASGTSGSYEQYF.

The table lists this clonotype with many counts. This chain links TRBV20-1 with TRBJ1-1; tentatively, D is TRBD1 (6 bases). The CDR3 consists of 12 residues. Per the germline V gene, CDR1 is DFQATT and CDR2 is SNEGSKA (reference sequence). The V gene lost 0 bases and the J gene lost 8 bases, with 10 bases spanning the gap. CDR3 in DNA: TGCAGTGCTAGAGACGTAGACAGGGAAGCTTTCTTT. Its protein product is CSARDVDREAFF.

This clonotype was observed many times. The chain is built from TRBV20-1 and TRBJ2-7; D gene unclear. Trimming shortened V by 6 bases and J by 2 bases, and 14 bases separated the two germline ends. The CDR3 is made up of 13 amino acids. Germline V gene lookup returns CDR1 DFQATT and CDR2 SNEGSKA (reference sequence). The CDR3 sequence is CSAPRAAAYEQYF. Written as DNA, the CDR3 is TGCAGTGCACCTCGTGCGGCAGCCTACGAGCAGTACTTC.

CDR3 sequence: CSVSAHRVSSYEQYF. CDR3 bases: TGCAGCGTTTCAGCCCACAGGGTTAGCTCCTACGAGCAGTACTTC. The V call is TRBV29-1, the J call TRBJ2-7; possibly TRBD1 for D (6 bases). Germline V gene data show CDR1 as SQVTM and CDR2 as ANQGSEA. The CDR3 runs to 15 residues. V lost 5 bases, J lost 0 bases, and 17 bases lay in between.

This clonotype showed up many times. V and J are TRBV28 and TRBJ2-1, with 7 bases identical to TRBD1. V lost 8 bases and J lost 2; bases outside the gene matches: 3. CDR3 length: 13 residues. Per the germline V gene, CDR1 is MDHEN and CDR2 is SYDVKM. The CDR3 nucleotides read TGTGCCAGCCGACAGGGTACCTACAATGAGCAGTTCTTC. Residues: CASRQGTYNEQFF.

In its sample, this clonotype was seen many times. This chain links TRBV12-3 or TRBV12-4 with TRBJ2-5; D not resolved. V was cut by 3 bases and J by 2 bases, with 7 bases left in between. The CDR3 is made up of 13 amino acids. CDR3 DNA: TGTGCCAGCAGTTTTGACTTTCAAGAGACCCAGTACTTC. Its translation: CASSFDFQETQYF.

This chain links TRBV18 with TRBJ2-1; 11 bases map to TRBD2. Germline values: CDR1 KGHSH, CDR2 LQKENI. CDR3 length: 14 amino acids. The V segment lost 5 bases and the J segment 15 bases; nucleotides outside the gene matches: 12. The CDR3 region is CASSYESSGRLTFF. CDR3 bases: TGTGCCAGCTCATACGAGTCTAGCGGGAGGTTAACGTTCTTC.

This clonotype was counted only a few times. V gene TRBV12-3 or TRBV12-4 combines with J gene TRBJ2-2; D gene unclear. The CDR3 runs 15 residues. Trimming cost V 2 bases and J 6 bases, with 13 bases left between them. CDR3 in DNA: TGTGCCAGCAGTTTAAGTGGACCTATGGCCGGGGAGCTGTTTTTT. It encodes CASSLSGPMAGELFF.

This clonotype was found many times. The chain joins TRBV24-1 to TRBJ1-2, with unresolved D. The CDR3 has 13 residues. The V and J ends lost 3 bases and 3 bases respectively, with 7 bases between them. Per germline, CDR1 KGHDR and CDR2 SFDVKD. The CDR3 coding sequence is TGTGCCACCAGTGATCCCCCGGACTATGGCTACACCTTC. As protein: CATSDPPDYGYTF.

This rearrangement joins TRBV20-1 to TRBJ2-6; 8 nucleotides align to TRBD2. J lost 0 bases, V lost 6 bases, and 7 bases had no gene match. The CDR3 is 16 residues long. Germline loops: CDR1 DFQATT, CDR2 SNEGSKA (reference sequence). For the CDR3, the DNA is TGCAGTGCCAGGACTAGCCTAAACTCTGGGGCCAACGTCCTGACTTTC. Amino acid sequence: CSARTSLNSGANVLTF.